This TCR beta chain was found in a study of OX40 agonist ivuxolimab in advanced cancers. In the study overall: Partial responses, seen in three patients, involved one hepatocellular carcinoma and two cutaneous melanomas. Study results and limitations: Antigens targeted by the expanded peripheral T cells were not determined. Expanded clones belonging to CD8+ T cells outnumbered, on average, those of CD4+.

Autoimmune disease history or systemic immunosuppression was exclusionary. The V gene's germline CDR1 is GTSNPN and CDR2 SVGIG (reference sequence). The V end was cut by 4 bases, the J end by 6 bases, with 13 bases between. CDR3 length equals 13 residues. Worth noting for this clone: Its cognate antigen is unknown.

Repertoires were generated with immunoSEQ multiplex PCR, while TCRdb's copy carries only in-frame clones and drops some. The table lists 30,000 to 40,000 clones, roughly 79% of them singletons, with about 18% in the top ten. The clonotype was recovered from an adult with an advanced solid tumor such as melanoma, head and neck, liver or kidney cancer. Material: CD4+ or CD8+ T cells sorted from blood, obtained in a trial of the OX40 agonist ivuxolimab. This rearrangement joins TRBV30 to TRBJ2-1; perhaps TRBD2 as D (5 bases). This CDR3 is CAWNSDWSNEQFF. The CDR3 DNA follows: TGTGCCTGGAACTCGGACTGGTCCAATGAGCAGTTCTTC.